The T cell receptor (beta chain) under discussion was sequenced for a study of T cells expressing NK-cell markers (dated by TCRdb to between 2020 and 2021). Concerning the study at large: Three sorted T-cell subsets (CD3+CD56+NKG2C+, CD3+CD56+NKG2C- and CD3+CD56-NKG2C+) from about 8 donors had their TCR beta-chain repertoires profiled. The eight sequenced donors were randomly selected healthy volunteers, three men and five women. Seven of the eight sequenced donors were HCMV-seropositive and one was HCMV-seronegative. Libraries were sequenced as 2 x 150 bp reads on Illumina HiSeq 2000/2500, MiSeq or NextSeq.

HCMV-specific IgG was detected in serum with a commercial ELISA kit to determine HCMV serostatus. Ficoll density gradient centrifugation was used to isolate peripheral blood mononuclear cells from blood. About this clonotype itself: Its antigen is currently not known.

The germline V gene yields MNHEY for CDR1 and SVGEGT for CDR2. The CDR3 runs 15 amino acids, cysteine and phenylalanine included. No DNA is given. The research as a whole found: Those dominant clonotypes were again the most abundant among CD3+CD56-NKG2C+ cells in a few donors, at 28.3-60.1%. Whether the expanded NKG2C-expressing T cell clones were specific for HCMV antigens remained unclear. In a handful of donors, the dominant CD3+CD56+NKG2C+ clonotypes were among the top 10 CD8+ clonotypes and accounted for about 1.0-8% of CD8+ T cells.

Sequenced using an Illumina HiSeq 2000. 5'RACE template switching, by which a universal primer site and unique molecular identifiers were added, was used to make TCR beta cDNA libraries. Synthesis of cDNA was primed from the TCR beta constant segment and was followed by two consecutive PCR amplification steps. The study's processing was this. MIGEC was used to demultiplex reads and group the reads by UMI, and MiTCR was used to assemble and quantify clonotypes. Only TCR cDNA sequences supported by at least two reads were kept to exclude erroneous sequences. Downstream repertoire analysis used the tcR package, and clonotypes were matched across fractions by CDR3 nucleotide sequence plus V segment. VDJmatch was used to annotate antigen specificity against VDJdb, with one amino acid substitution in CDR3 permitted. The reads were reprocessed in TCRdb, with one entry per CDR3 protein sequence and no accompanying DNA. TCRdb assigned the V and J calls; the authors' analysis was not used. The table of this sample itemizes some 280,000 distinct CDR3 sequences. The ten most abundant clones make up about 0.4% of the sample.

This clonotype originated in a young man in good health. Donor details come from another sample of the same person, matched by shared clones. The sample was blood T cells: a sorted CD56 or NKG2C T cell subset, CD4+ or CD8+ T cells, or bulk PBMC T cells (not recorded which). The chain couples TRBV6-2 or TRBV6-3 to TRBJ1-5; TCRdb indicates TRBD1, and absent DNA this call remains unverified. The CDR3 region has the sequence CASSYSGRREQPQHF.